The 2 T cell receptor beta chains below come from one sample, sequenced in a study of cytomegalovirus exposure and HLA in healthy donors. Amplification used 60 Vbeta primers and 13 Jbeta primers. Clones were sequenced by immunoSEQ multiplex PCR, and TCRdb holds only the in-frame ones, with some missing. The sample has 140,000 to 150,000 clones, roughly 80% seen once; the top ten hold approximately 4.2%. The sample consisted of PBMCs. These receptors all stem from a woman aged 40 to 49 in good health and CMV-seropositive.

The chain links TRBV10-3 to TRBJ2-5; 10 nucleotides match TRBD1. The J call could be wrong; TRBJ2-7 is a better fit for the DNA end. This CDR3 has 14 amino acids. Germline V lookup: CDR1 ENHRY, CDR2 SYGVKD. The CDR3: CAIRPRDRGHEQYF. The CDR3 DNA sequence: TGTGCCATCAGGCCCCGGGACAGGGGTCACGAGCAGTACTTC.

The genes are TRBV2 and TRBJ1-2, with 11 bases fitting TRBD1. Germline loops: CDR1 SNHLY, CDR2 FYNNEI. J was trimmed by 8 bases and V by 7 bases; bases with no gene match: 9. This CDR3 is built from 14 residues. The CDR3 region has the DNA TGTGCCAGCACCCCGGGACAGGGGGGCGGGGGCTACACCTTC. This gives the protein CASTPGQGGGGYTF. The entire variable domain, with the rest obtained from reference TRBV2 and TRBJ1-2, is as follows: EPEVTQTPSHQVTQMGQEVILRCVPISNHLYFYWYRQILGQKVEFLVSFYNNEISEKSEIFDDQFSVERPDGSNFTLKIRSTKLEDSAMYFCASTPGQGGGGYTFGSGTRLTVV.